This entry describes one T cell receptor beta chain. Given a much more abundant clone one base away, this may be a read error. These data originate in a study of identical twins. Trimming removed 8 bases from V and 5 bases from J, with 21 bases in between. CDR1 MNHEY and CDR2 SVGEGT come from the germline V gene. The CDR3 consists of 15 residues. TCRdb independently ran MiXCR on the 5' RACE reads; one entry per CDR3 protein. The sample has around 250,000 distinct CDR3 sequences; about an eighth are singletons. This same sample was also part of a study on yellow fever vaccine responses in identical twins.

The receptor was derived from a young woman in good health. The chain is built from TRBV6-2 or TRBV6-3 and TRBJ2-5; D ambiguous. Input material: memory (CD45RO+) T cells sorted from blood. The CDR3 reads CASGLFGSGRETQYF. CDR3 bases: TGTGCCAGCGGGCTTTTCGGTTCGGGCAGGGAGACCCAGTACTTC.